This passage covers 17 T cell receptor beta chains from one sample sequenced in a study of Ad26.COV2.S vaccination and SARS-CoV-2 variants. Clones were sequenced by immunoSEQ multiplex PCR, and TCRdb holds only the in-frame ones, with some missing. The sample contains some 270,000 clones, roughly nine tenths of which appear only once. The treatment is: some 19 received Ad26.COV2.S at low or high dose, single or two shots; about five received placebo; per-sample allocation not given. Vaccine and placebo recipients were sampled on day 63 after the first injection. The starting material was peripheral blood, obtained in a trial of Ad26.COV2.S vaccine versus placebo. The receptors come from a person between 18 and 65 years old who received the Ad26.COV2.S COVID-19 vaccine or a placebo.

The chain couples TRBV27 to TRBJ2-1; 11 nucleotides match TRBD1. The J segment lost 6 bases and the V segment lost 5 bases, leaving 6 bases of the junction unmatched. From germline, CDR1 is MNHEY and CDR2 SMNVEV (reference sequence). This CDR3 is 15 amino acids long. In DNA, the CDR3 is TGTGCCAGCAGTCAGGCCGGGACAGGGGGCAATGAGCAGTTCTTC. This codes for CASSQAGTGGNEQFF.

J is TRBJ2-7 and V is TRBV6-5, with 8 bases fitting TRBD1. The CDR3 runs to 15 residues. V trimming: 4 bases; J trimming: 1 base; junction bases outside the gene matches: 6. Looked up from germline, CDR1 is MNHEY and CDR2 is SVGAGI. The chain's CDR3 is CASSSPGQVSYEQYF. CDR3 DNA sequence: TGTGCCAGCAGTTCCCCGGGACAGGTGTCCTACGAGCAGTACTTC.

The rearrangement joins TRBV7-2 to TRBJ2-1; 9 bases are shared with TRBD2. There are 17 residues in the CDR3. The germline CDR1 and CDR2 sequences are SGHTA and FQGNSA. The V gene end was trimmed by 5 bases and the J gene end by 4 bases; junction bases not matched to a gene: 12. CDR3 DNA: TGTGCCAGCAGCCTAATAGCGGGAGCCAAGGATTACAATGAGCAGTTCTTC. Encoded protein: CASSLIAGAKDYNEQFF.

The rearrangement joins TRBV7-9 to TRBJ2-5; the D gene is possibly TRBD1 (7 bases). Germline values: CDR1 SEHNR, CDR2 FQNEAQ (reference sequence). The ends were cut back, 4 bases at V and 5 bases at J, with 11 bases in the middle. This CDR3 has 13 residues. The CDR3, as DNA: TGTGCCAGCAGCTCCTCAGGGGGGGAGACCCAGTACTTC. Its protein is CASSSSGGETQYF.

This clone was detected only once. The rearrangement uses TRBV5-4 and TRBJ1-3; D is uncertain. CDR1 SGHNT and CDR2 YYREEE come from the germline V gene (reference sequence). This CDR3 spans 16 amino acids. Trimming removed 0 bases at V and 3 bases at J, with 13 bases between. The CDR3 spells CASSLASASGGNTIYF. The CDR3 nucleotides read TGTGCCAGCAGCTTGGCGTCAGCCTCTGGTGGAAACACCATATATTTT.

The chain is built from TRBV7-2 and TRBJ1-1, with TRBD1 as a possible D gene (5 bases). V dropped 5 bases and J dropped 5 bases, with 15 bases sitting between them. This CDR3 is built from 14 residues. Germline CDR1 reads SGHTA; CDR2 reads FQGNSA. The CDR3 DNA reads TGTGCCAGCAGCCGTCCGGGGGTCGGAACTGAAGCTTTCTTT. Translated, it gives CASSRPGVGTEAFF.

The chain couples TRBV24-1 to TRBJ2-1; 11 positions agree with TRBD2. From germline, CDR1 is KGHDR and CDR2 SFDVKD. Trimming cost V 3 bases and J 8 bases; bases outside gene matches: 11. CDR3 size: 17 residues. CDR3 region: CATSDRSLAGGRDEQFF. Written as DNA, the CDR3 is TGTGCCACCAGTGATCGATCGTTAGCGGGGGGGCGGGATGAGCAGTTCTTC.

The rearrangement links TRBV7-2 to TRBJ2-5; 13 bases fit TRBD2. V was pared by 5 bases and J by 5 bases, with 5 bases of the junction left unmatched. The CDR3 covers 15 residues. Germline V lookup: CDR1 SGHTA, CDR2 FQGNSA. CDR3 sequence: CASSALAGGFETQYF. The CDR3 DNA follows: TGTGCCAGCAGCGCACTAGCGGGGGGGTTTGAGACCCAGTACTTC. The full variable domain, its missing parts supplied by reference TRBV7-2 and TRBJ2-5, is GAGVSQSPSNKVTEKGKDVELRCDPISGHTALYWYRQSLGQGLEFLIYFQGNSAPDKSGLPSDRFSAERTGGSVSTLTIQRTQQEDSAVYLCASSALAGGFETQYFGPGTRLLVL.

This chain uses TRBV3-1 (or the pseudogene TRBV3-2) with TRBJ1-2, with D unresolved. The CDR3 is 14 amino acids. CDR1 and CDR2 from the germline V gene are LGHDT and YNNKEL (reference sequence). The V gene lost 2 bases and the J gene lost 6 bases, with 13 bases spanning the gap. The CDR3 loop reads CASSQRRRADGYTF. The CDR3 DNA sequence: TGTGCCAGCAGCCAACGAAGGAGGGCGGATGGCTACACCTTC.

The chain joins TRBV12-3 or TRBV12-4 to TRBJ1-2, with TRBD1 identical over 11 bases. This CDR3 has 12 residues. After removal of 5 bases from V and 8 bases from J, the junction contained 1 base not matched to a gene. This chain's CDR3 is CASSGQGAGYTF. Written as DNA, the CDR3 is TGTGCCAGCAGTGGACAGGGGGCAGGCTACACCTTC.

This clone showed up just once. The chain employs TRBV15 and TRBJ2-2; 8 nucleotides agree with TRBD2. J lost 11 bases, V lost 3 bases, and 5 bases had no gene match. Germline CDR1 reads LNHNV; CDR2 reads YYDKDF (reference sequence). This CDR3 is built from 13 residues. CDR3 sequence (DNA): TGTGCCACCAGCAGGTTTATAGCGGGAGAGCTGTTTTTT. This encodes CATSRFIAGELFF. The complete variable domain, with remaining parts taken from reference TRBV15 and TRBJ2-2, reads DAMVIQNPRYQVTQFGKPVTLSCSQTLNHNVMYWYQQKSSQAPKLLFHYYDKDFNNEADTPDNFQSRRPNTSFCFLDIRSPGLGDTAMYLCATSRFIAGELFFGEGSRLTVL.

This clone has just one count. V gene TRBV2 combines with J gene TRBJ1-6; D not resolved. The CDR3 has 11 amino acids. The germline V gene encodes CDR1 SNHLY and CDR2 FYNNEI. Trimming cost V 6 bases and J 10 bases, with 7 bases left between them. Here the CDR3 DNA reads TGTGCCAGCAGGGAGGCGTCACCCCTCCACTTT. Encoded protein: CASREASPLHF.

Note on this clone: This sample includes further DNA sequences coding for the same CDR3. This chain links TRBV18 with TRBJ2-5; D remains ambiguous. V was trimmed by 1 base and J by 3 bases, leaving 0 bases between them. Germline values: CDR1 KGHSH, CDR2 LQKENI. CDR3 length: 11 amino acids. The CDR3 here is CASSPQETQYF. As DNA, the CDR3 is TGTGCCAGCTCACCACAAGAGACCCAGTACTTC.

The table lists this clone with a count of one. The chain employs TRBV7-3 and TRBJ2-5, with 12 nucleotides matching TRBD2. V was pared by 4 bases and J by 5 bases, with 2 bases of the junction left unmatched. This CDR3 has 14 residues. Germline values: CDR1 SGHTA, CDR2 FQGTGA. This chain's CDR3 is CASSSGTSGETQYF. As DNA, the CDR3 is TGTGCCAGCAGCTCCGGGACTAGCGGGGAGACCCAGTACTTC.

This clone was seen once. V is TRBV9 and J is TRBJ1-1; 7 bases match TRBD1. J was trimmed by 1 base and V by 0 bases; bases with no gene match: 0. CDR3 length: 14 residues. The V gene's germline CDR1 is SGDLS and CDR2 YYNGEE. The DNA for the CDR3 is TGTGCCAGCAGCGTAGGACAGGGGAACACTGAAGCTTTCTTT. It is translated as CASSVGQGNTEAFF.

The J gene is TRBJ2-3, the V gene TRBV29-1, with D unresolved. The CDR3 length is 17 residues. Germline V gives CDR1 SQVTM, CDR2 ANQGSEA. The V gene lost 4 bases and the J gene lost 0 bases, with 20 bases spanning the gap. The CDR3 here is CSVVGLSMWSSTDTQYF. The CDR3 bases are TGCAGCGTTGTTGGGCTATCCATGTGGTCTAGCACAGATACGCAGTATTTT.

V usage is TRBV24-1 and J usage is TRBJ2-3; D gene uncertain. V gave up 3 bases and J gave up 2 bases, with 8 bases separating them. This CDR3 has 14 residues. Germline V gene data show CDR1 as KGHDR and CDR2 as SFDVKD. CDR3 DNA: TGTGCCACCAGTGATGCGGAAGCCACAGATACGCAGTATTTT. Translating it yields CATSDAEATDTQYF.